The 19 T cell receptor beta chains listed next were all sequenced from one sample in a study of technical replicates of blood from a handful of donors (dated by TCRdb to 2015 to 2018). Preparation of the library involved the immunoSEQ multiplex PCR assay. TCRdb provides this immuneACCESS table in a form limited to in-frame rearrangements. Some clones are lacking; in checked studies, under half of them reflect an unresolved V gene, and why the rest are absent is not known. Recorded for this sample are about 75,000 clones; roughly 91% of them occurred a single time. The ten largest clones take up under 0.4% of the sample. The sample comprised T cells isolated from PBMCs. Receptors originate from a human donor in good health. Some clones in this sample may be carry-over from other donors' samples.

The CDR3 loop reads CASSQDPGQNSPLHF. CDR3 coding DNA: TGCGCCAGCAGCCAAGACCCGGGACAAAATTCACCCCTCCACTTT. This rearrangement joins TRBV4-1 to TRBJ1-6; TRBD1 might be the D (6 bases). Trimming stripped 0 bases from V and 7 bases from J, with 10 bases between. The CDR3 loop spans 15 amino acids. The germline gives CDR1 MGHRA, CDR2 YSYEKL.

The J gene is TRBJ2-1, the V gene TRBV6-1; TRBD2 matches at 8 bases. The J segment lost 9 bases and the V segment lost 7 bases, leaving 14 bases of the junction unmatched. CDR1 MNHNS and CDR2 SASEGT come from the germline V gene. The CDR3 extends over 15 amino acids. CDR3 loop: CASNVYTGTSSEQFF. CDR3 coding DNA: TGTGCCAGCAACGTTTATACCGGGACTAGTAGTGAGCAGTTCTTC.

The CDR3 DNA follows: TGTGCCAGCAGCCAACCCCCTTGGAACGACAGGGGGCCTAACTATGGCTACACCTTC. It translates to CASSQPPWNDRGPNYGYTF. The V gene is TRBV5-6, the J gene TRBJ1-2, with TRBD1 identical over 10 bases. The CDR3 is made up of 19 amino acids. In germline, CDR1 is SGHDT, CDR2 YYEEEE. J lost 0 bases, V lost 4 bases, and 15 bases had no gene match.

This clone was seen once. The chain is built from TRBV23-1 and TRBJ2-2; D remains unclear. TRBV23-1 is assigned to the ORF class and has an uncertain function. The CDR3 consists of 18 residues. V dropped 2 bases and J dropped 1 base, with 17 bases sitting between them. This CDR3 is CASSQLLRRYGNTGELFF. The CDR3 region has the DNA TGCGCCAGCAGTCAACTCCTACGCAGGTATGGGAACACCGGGGAGCTGTTTTTT.

The V and J genes are TRBV6-5 and TRBJ2-1; the D gene is possibly TRBD1 (5 bases). There are 15 residues in the CDR3. The V end lost 8 bases, the J end lost 0 bases, and 14 bases lay between the germline ends. Germline V gene sequence: CDR1 MNHEY, CDR2 SVGAGI. CDR3 protein: CASAPDTSSYNEQFF. CDR3 in DNA: TGTGCCAGCGCCCCGGACACGAGCTCCTACAATGAGCAGTTCTTC.

The chain is built from TRBV9 and TRBJ2-1; 8 bases align to TRBD2. V shed 4 bases and J 3 bases; nucleotides not matched to a gene: 6. This CDR3 region has 15 residues. CDR1 and CDR2 from the germline V gene are SGDLS and YYNGEE. DNA of the CDR3: TGTGCCAGCAGCCCGGGGGGGGACAACTACAATGAGCAGTTCTTC. This codes for CASSPGGDNYNEQFF.

This clone was observed a few times. The chain's CDR3 is CASSPLRNTEAFF. CDR3 in DNA: TGTGCCAGCTCACCACTCCGGAACACTGAAGCTTTCTTT. The chain links TRBV18 to TRBJ1-1; D not resolved. The CDR3 loop spans 13 amino acids. Germline CDR1 is KGHSH and CDR2 is LQKENI. Trimming removed 1 base from V and 1 base from J, with 4 bases in between.

The rearrangement uses TRBV7-9 and TRBJ1-1; 9 bases align to TRBD1. Trimming removed 5 bases from V and 4 bases from J; junction bases left unmatched: 8. This CDR3 is 15 amino acids long. Germline loops: CDR1 SEHNR, CDR2 FQNEAQ (reference sequence). The CDR3 spells CASSTRQGEGTEAFF. CDR3 in DNA: TGTGCCAGCAGCACCCGACAGGGGGAGGGCACTGAAGCTTTCTTT.

The J gene is TRBJ2-5, the V gene TRBV30; TRBD2 agrees at 12 bases. The V gene's germline CDR1 is GTSNPN and CDR2 SVGIG (reference sequence). Trimming took 0 bases from V and 10 from J; bases not matched to a gene: 15. This CDR3 has 17 amino acids. The CDR3 DNA sequence: TGTGCCTGGAGTGTACTACTAGCGGGGGGACCCGGCTGTGGCCAGTACTTC. Its translation is CAWSVLLAGGPGCGQYF.

This clone has just one count. Here the CDR3 reads CASSTLAGGTDTQYF. The CDR3 coding sequence is TGTGCCAGTAGTACCCTAGCGGGAGGCACAGATACGCAGTATTTT. The chain joins TRBV19 to TRBJ2-3; 10 bases align to TRBD2. CDR1 is LNHDA, CDR2 SQIVND, per germline (reference sequence). With 4 bases clipped from V and 1 base from J, the junction kept 2 bases outside the gene matches. This CDR3 is built from 15 residues.

The chain joins TRBV9 to TRBJ2-3; weak D call: TRBD2 (7 bases). Trimming cost V 4 bases and J 4 bases, with 16 bases left between them. Looked up from germline, CDR1 is SGDLS and CDR2 is YYNGEE. The CDR3 covers 15 residues. The CDR3 loop is CASSRLGGAADTQYF. CDR3 DNA sequence: TGTGCCAGCAGCCGCTTGGGGGGGGCGGCAGATACGCAGTATTTT.

On this clone itself: Other DNA sequences within the sample encode an identical CDR3. The chain carries TRBV28 and TRBJ2-2; D not certain. Germline V gene data show CDR1 as MDHEN and CDR2 as SYDVKM. The CDR3 has 13 amino acids. Trimming removed 6 bases from V and 1 base from J, with 6 bases in between. The CDR3 coding sequence is TGTGCCAGCAGCCCCCAGAACACCGGGGAGCTGTTTTTT. This encodes CASSPQNTGELFF.

The V and J genes are TRBV4-1 and TRBJ2-5; D remains unclear. Trimming took 0 bases from V and 5 from J, leaving 10 bases between them. This CDR3 spans 14 amino acids. Germline CDR1 MGHRA, CDR2 YSYEKL. CDR3 coding DNA: TGCGCCAGCAGCCAAGATACGGTTCGCGAGACCCAGTACTTC. Its translation: CASSQDTVRETQYF.

The chain carries TRBV6-1 and TRBJ2-7, with D possibly matching TRBD2 (6 bases). Trimming pared 1 base from V and 9 bases from J, leaving 16 bases between. Germline-derived CDR1 and CDR2 are MNHNS and SASEGT. CDR3 length equals 14 residues. CDR3 sequence (DNA): TGTGCCAGCAGTGAAGGATTTATGATGGGGGGGCAGTACTTC. It is translated as CASSEGFMMGGQYF.

The CDR3 loop is CASRGAAGNTF. CDR3 nucleotide sequence: TGTGCCAGTCGCGGGGCGGCGGGGAACACCTTC. The rearrangement joins TRBV6-6 to TRBJ1-2; D is perhaps TRBD1 (5 bases). Germline values: CDR1 MNHNY, CDR2 SVGAGI (reference sequence). This CDR3 is 11 amino acids long. Trimming removed 9 bases from V and 12 bases from J, with 17 bases in between.

This clone was counted only a few times. The chain carries TRBV28 and TRBJ1-1; unclear D gene. Per germline, CDR1 MDHEN and CDR2 SYDVKM. This CDR3 is built from 15 residues. Trimming removed 6 bases at V and 4 bases at J, with 18 bases between. The CDR3 protein is CASRSSVVLATEAFF. As DNA, the CDR3 is TGTGCCAGCAGATCTAGTGTGGTCCTAGCCACTGAAGCTTTCTTT. The full variable domain, with the rest looked up from reference TRBV28 and TRBJ1-1, is DVKVTQSSRYLVKRTGEKVFLECVQDMDHENMFWYRQDPGLGLRLIYFSYDVKMKEKGDIPEGYSVSREKKERFSLILESASTNQTSMYLCASRSSVVLATEAFFGQGTRLTVV.

V gene TRBV7-9 combines with J gene TRBJ2-7, with D perhaps TRBD2 (6 bases). Trimming removed 7 bases at V and 2 bases at J, with 15 bases between. CDR3 size: 14 residues. The germline V gene encodes CDR1 SEHNR and CDR2 FQNEAQ (reference sequence). CDR3 residues: CASIAGTHPYEQYF. The DNA for the CDR3 is TGTGCCAGCATCGCCGGGACTCATCCCTACGAGCAGTACTTC.

V usage is TRBV27 and J usage is TRBJ2-3; tentative D call: TRBD1 (5 bases). This CDR3 is 17 amino acids long. Germline CDR1 reads MNHEY; CDR2 reads SMNVEV (reference sequence). V was clipped by 5 bases and J by 6 bases, with 24 bases between them. The CDR3 DNA is TGTGCCAGCAGTATTACAGGAATACCGCCCACACGGGATACGCAGTATTTT. It translates to CASSITGIPPTRDTQYF.

V gene TRBV7-9 combines with J gene TRBJ2-5, with D possibly being TRBD2 (6 bases). The germline gives CDR1 SEHNR, CDR2 FQNEAQ (reference sequence). The CDR3 covers 14 residues. V dropped 1 base and J dropped 3 bases, with 9 bases sitting between them. The chain's CDR3 is CASSLDRREETQYF. The CDR3 DNA sequence: TGTGCCAGCAGCTTAGACAGGAGGGAAGAGACCCAGTACTTC. The full variable domain, in which reference TRBV7-9 and TRBJ2-5 provide the parts outside the CDR3, is DTGVSQNPRHKITKRGQNVTFRCDPISEHNRLYWYRQTLGQGPEFLTYFQNEAQLEKSRLLSDRFSAERPKGSFSTLEIQRTEQGDSAMYLCASSLDRREETQYFGPGTRLLVL.